This T cell receptor (beta chain) comes out of a study of blood T cell repertoires in COVID-19. Using immunoSEQ multiplex PCR, the repertoire was profiled, and TCRdb retains in-frame clones only, with some absent. The top ten clones hold over 4% of a sample with approximately 450,000 clones, around 88% of them seen once. Germline V CDR1 and CDR2: SNHLY, FYNNEI. The CDR3 loop spans 15 amino acids. V lost 4 bases to trimming and J lost 3 bases, with 16 bases between them. The chain carries TRBV2 and TRBJ2-7; D might be TRBD2 (6 bases). The receptor comes from a woman younger than 45 with acute or convalescent COVID-19. The sequenced sample consisted of peripheral blood. Written as DNA, the CDR3 is TGTGCCAGCAGTGGGGGACTGGGAGCGTTCTACGAGCAGTACTTC. As protein: CASSGGLGAFYEQYF.